The 21 T cell receptor beta chains below all came from one sample that was sequenced in a study of shared clonotypes between healthy human individuals. Assay: immunoSEQ multiplex PCR; the TCRdb copy retains only in-frame clones and omits some. The repertoire includes roughly 1,600,000 clones, 98% of them detected once, and over 0.3% sits in the top ten. Sequenced input: naive CD4+ T cells sorted from blood. This sample's subset: CD45RA+ positively selected. The origin of the receptors is a man aged 25 to 40 in good health.

This chain joins TRBV29-1 and TRBJ2-1, with TRBD1 matching 9 bases. CDR3 size: 15 residues. V shed 4 bases, J shed 0 bases, and the junction held 4 bases outside the gene matches. Per germline, CDR1 SQVTM and CDR2 ANQGSEA. The CDR3 loop is CSVGTGASSYNEQFF. CDR3 sequence (DNA): TGCAGCGTTGGGACAGGGGCAAGCTCCTACAATGAGCAGTTCTTC.

The chain employs TRBV5-1 and TRBJ2-1; no definite D call. The V gene lost 4 bases and the J gene lost 8 bases, with 19 bases spanning the gap. Germline V gene lookup returns CDR1 SGHRS and CDR2 YFSETQ. This CDR3 contains 15 residues. CDR3: CASSLGLVRQDEQFF. In nucleotides, the CDR3 is TGCGCCAGCAGCCTCGGTCTGGTTCGGCAAGATGAGCAGTTCTTC.

A note on this clone: Within the sample, other DNA sequences also encode this same CDR3. The CDR3 nucleotides read TGTGCCAGCAGCTCCGGATTACAAGAGACCCAGTACTTC. It codes for CASSSGLQETQYF. V gene TRBV7-3 combines with J gene TRBJ2-5; D unresolved. The CDR3 is 13 residues long. Per the germline V gene, CDR1 is SGHTA and CDR2 is FQGTGA. Trimming stripped 4 bases from V and 2 bases from J, with 8 bases between.

The rearrangement uses TRBV28 and TRBJ2-7; no reliable D call. The CDR3 covers 14 residues. Germline V lookup: CDR1 MDHEN, CDR2 SYDVKM. Trimming removed 6 bases from V and 3 bases from J, with 15 bases in between. DNA for the CDR3: TGTGCCAGCAGCCCCGCCGGATGGGACTACGAGCAGTACTTC. Translation gives CASSPAGWDYEQYF.

The chain has TRBV30 and TRBJ2-6; the D gene is possibly TRBD2 (5 bases). The length of the CDR3 is 18 residues. V gave up 2 bases and J gave up 0 bases, with 17 bases separating them. Germline V gene lookup returns CDR1 GTSNPN and CDR2 SVGIG (reference sequence). The CDR3 region is CAWSRDTGINSGANVLTF. Written as DNA, the CDR3 is TGTGCCTGGAGTCGTGACACCGGGATAAACTCTGGGGCCAACGTCCTGACTTTC.

The chain links TRBV5-1 to TRBJ1-1, with 7 bases matching TRBD1. The CDR3 has 15 amino acids. The germline gives CDR1 SGHRS, CDR2 YFSETQ. V shed 4 bases and J 5 bases; nucleotides not matched to a gene: 11. The CDR3 DNA reads as TGCGCCAGCAGCACTTTACAGGGGCAAGGGACTGAAGCTTTCTTT. Encoded protein: CASSTLQGQGTEAFF.

The chain carries TRBV28 and TRBJ1-5; 9 nucleotides match TRBD1. The CDR3 totals 16 residues. Trimming took 5 bases from V and 1 from J; bases not matched to a gene: 6. The germline CDR1 and CDR2 sequences are MDHEN and SYDVKM. The chain's CDR3 is CASSPGTGFSNQPQHF. CDR3 bases: TGTGCCAGCAGTCCCGGGACAGGGTTCAGCAATCAGCCCCAGCATTTT.

Only one count was recorded for this clone. The chain has TRBV19 and TRBJ2-1, with TRBD1 as a possible D gene (6 bases). The CDR3 is made up of 13 amino acids. Germline lookup yields CDR1 LNHDA and CDR2 SQIVND (reference sequence). V gave up 6 bases and J gave up 6 bases, with 12 bases separating them. The CDR3, as DNA: TGTGCCAGTAGGGAAGGGGGTGGCAATGAGCAGTTCTTC. Protein sequence: CASREGGGNEQFF.

The chain uses TRBV30 and TRBJ2-3; D tentatively fits TRBD1 or TRBD2 (5 bases each). V was pared by 8 bases and J by 12 bases, with 15 bases between. Germline assignment: CDR1 GTSNPN and CDR2 SVGIG (reference sequence). The CDR3 covers 10 residues. The CDR3 is CAHGGVSQYF. In DNA, the CDR3 is TGTGCCCATGGGGGAGTATCCCAGTATTTT.

The V and J genes are TRBV7-9 and TRBJ1-1; 10 bases agree with TRBD1. The ends lost 4 bases at V and 4 bases at J; junction bases unmatched: 6. The CDR3 loop spans 15 amino acids. CDR1 and CDR2 (germline): SEHNR, FQNEAQ (reference sequence). The CDR3 is CASSSSGTGATEAFF. In DNA, the CDR3 is TGTGCCAGCAGCTCGTCCGGGACAGGGGCCACTGAAGCTTTCTTT.

The V and J genes are TRBV19 and TRBJ1-1; 7 bases match TRBD1. The J segment lost 3 bases and the V segment lost 6 bases, leaving 10 bases of the junction unmatched. The germline V gene encodes CDR1 LNHDA and CDR2 SQIVND (reference sequence). The CDR3 runs to 15 residues. The CDR3: CASSDFRGADTEAFF. The CDR3 DNA reads as TGTGCCAGTAGCGACTTCAGGGGGGCGGACACTGAAGCTTTCTTT.

Note on this clone: This specimen includes other DNA sequences encoding the same CDR3. The gene calls are TRBV2 and TRBJ1-1; D is possibly TRBD1 (6 bases). The CDR3 extends over 14 amino acids. The germline V gene encodes CDR1 SNHLY and CDR2 FYNNEI. V was shortened by 6 bases and J by 0 bases, with 11 bases between the two germline ends. In DNA, the CDR3 is TGTGCCAGCAGCGAACAGGGACTGAACACTGAAGCTTTCTTT. It specifies CASSEQGLNTEAFF.

This CDR3 is CASSPSGSGSTDTQYF. CDR3 coding DNA: TGTGCCAGCAGCCCATCGGGTAGCGGGAGCACAGATACGCAGTATTTT. The gene calls are TRBV9 and TRBJ2-3; 7 bases align to TRBD2. Germline CDR1 and CDR2: SGDLS and YYNGEE. The CDR3 covers 16 residues. Trimming removed 4 bases from V and 0 bases from J; junction bases left unmatched: 8.

V gene TRBV19 combines with J gene TRBJ2-3, with 10 bases lining up with TRBD2. The trim removed 4 bases at V and 4 bases at J, leaving 2 bases unmatched. Germline V gene data show CDR1 as LNHDA and CDR2 as SQIVND (reference sequence). This CDR3 contains 14 residues. The CDR3 is CASSTSGRPDTQYF. CDR3 nucleotides: TGTGCCAGTAGTACTAGCGGGAGACCAGATACGCAGTATTTT. Filled out from reference TRBV19 and TRBJ2-3, the complete variable domain reads DGGITQSPKYLFRKEGQNVTLSCEQNLNHDAMYWYRQDPGQGLRLIYYSQIVNDFQKGDIAEGYSVSREKKESFPLTVTSAQKNPTAFYLCASSTSGRPDTQYFGPGTRLTVL.

This chain links TRBV27 with TRBJ2-2, with D possibly matching TRBD2 (5 bases). Per the germline V gene, CDR1 is MNHEY and CDR2 is SMNVEV (reference sequence). With 5 bases removed from V and 7 bases from J, the gap between germline ends came to 11 bases. The CDR3 has 13 residues. CDR3 loop: CASSSGRNGELFF. CDR3 sequence (DNA): TGTGCCAGCAGTAGCGGACGAAACGGGGAGCTGTTTTTT.

The chain employs TRBV7-2 and TRBJ2-2; TRBD2 matches at 9 bases. J lost 2 bases, V lost 1 base, and 8 bases had no gene match. This CDR3 comprises 18 residues. Germline assignment: CDR1 SGHTA and CDR2 FQGNSA. CDR3 loop: CASSLGVSGRRNTGELFF. DNA of the CDR3: TGTGCCAGCAGCTTAGGGGTTAGCGGGAGAAGAAACACCGGGGAGCTGTTTTTT.

The gene calls are TRBV5-1 and TRBJ2-7; D is undetermined. CDR3 length equals 14 residues. Per the germline V gene, CDR1 is SGHRS and CDR2 is YFSETQ. The V gene lost 4 bases and the J gene lost 3 bases, with 14 bases spanning the gap. Written as DNA, the CDR3 is TGCGCCAGCAGCGTGAAAGGAGCAGGCTACGAGCAGTACTTC. Translating gives CASSVKGAGYEQYF.

The chain uses TRBV9 and TRBJ2-1, with TRBD2 identical over 8 bases. V lost 3 bases and J lost 0; bases outside the gene matches: 14. The CDR3 contains 19 residues. Germline values: CDR1 SGDLS, CDR2 YYNGEE. The DNA of the CDR3 is TGTGCCAGCAGCGACGAATCTCGTTTCCGGGGGGGCTCCTACAATGAGCAGTTCTTC. It specifies CASSDESRFRGGSYNEQFF.

The chain uses TRBV18 and TRBJ1-2, with 7 bases lining up with TRBD1. This CDR3 has 14 amino acids. V shed 6 bases and J 2 bases; nucleotides not matched to a gene: 6. Germline CDR1 is KGHSH and CDR2 is LQKENI. The CDR3 DNA reads TGTGCCAGCTCGTCCCTCAGGGGGAACTATGGCTACACCTTC. Amino acids: CASSSLRGNYGYTF.

The gene calls are TRBV19 and TRBJ2-1, with D possibly TRBD2 on 5 matching bases. Germline assignment: CDR1 LNHDA and CDR2 SQIVND (reference sequence). The V and J ends lost 7 bases and 0 bases respectively, with 10 bases between them. The length of the CDR3 is 14 residues. CDR3 protein: CASKYRGSYNEQFF. DNA of the CDR3: TGTGCCAGTAAATATCGGGGCTCCTACAATGAGCAGTTCTTC. The full variable domain, rest sourced from reference TRBV19 and TRBJ2-1, is DGGITQSPKYLFRKEGQNVTLSCEQNLNHDAMYWYRQDPGQGLRLIYYSQIVNDFQKGDIAEGYSVSREKKESFPLTVTSAQKNPTAFYLCASKYRGSYNEQFFGPGTRLTVL.

The chain is built from TRBV30 and TRBJ1-5; the D gene is possibly TRBD1 (5 bases). CDR1 and CDR2 (germline): GTSNPN, SVGIG (reference sequence). CDR3 length equals 17 residues. V was trimmed by 2 bases and J by 0 bases, leaving 17 bases between them. The CDR3 sequence: CAWSTLGAESSNQPQHF. The CDR3 coding sequence is TGTGCCTGGAGTACCCTTGGGGCGGAATCTAGCAATCAGCCCCAGCATTTT.